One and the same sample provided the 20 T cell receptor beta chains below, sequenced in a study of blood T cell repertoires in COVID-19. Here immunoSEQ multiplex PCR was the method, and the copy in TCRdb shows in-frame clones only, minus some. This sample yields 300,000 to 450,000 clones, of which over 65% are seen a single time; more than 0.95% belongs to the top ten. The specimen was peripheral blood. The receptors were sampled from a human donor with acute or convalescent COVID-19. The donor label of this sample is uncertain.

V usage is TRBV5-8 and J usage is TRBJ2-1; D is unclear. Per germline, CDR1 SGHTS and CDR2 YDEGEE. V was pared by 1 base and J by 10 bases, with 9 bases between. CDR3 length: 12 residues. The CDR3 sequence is CASSLTVFEQFF. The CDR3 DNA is TGTGCCAGCAGCTTGACGGTTTTCGAGCAGTTCTTC.

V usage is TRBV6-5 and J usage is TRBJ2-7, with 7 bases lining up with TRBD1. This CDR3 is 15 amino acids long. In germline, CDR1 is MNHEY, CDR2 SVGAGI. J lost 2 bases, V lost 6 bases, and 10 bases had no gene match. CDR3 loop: CASSPLGGSPYEQYF. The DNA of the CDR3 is TGTGCCAGCAGCCCCCTAGGGGGCTCCCCCTACGAGCAGTACTTC.

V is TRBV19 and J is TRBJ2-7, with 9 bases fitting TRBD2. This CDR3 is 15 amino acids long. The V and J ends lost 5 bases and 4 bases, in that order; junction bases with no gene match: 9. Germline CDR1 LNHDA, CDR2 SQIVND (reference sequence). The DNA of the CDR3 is TGTGCCAGTAGTGATCCGGGACTAGCAGTATACGAGCAGTACTTC. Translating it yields CASSDPGLAVYEQYF.

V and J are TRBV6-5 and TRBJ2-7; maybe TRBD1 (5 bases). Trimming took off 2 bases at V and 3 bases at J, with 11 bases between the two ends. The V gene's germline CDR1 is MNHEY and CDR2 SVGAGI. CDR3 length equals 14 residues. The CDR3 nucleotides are TGTGCCAGCAGTTACATGGGGCCGGGCTACGAGCAGTACTTC. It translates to CASSYMGPGYEQYF.

The DNA for the CDR3 is TGTGCCAGCAGGGTCGGGGGGTTCGAGGCTGAAGCTTTCTTT. Its protein product is CASRVGGFEAEAFF. The V call is TRBV11-2, the J call TRBJ1-1; a possible D gene is TRBD1 (5 bases). Trimming shortened V by 6 bases and J by 6 bases, and 17 bases separated the two germline ends. Germline V gives CDR1 SGHAT, CDR2 FQNNGV. CDR3 length: 14 residues.

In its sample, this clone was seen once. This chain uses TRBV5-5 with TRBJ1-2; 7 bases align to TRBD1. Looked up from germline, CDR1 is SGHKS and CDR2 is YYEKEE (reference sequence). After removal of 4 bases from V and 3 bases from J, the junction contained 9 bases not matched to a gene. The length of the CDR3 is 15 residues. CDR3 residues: CASSQFDRVDYGYTF. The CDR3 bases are TGTGCCAGCAGCCAGTTCGACAGGGTGGACTATGGCTACACCTTC.

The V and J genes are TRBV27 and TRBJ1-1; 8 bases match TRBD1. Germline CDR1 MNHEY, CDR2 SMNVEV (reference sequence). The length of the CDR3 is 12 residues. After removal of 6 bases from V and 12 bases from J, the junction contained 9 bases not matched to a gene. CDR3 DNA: TGTGCCAGCAGGGGAACGACAGGGGTACCTTTCTTT. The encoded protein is CASRGTTGVPFF.

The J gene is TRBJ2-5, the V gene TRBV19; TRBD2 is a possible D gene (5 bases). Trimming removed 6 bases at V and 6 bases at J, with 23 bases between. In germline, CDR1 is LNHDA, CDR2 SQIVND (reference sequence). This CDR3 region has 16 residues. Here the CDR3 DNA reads TGTGCCAGTAGCCCCGAGGGTCCGGGTCCGGGAAAGACCCAGTACTTC. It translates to CASSPEGPGPGKTQYF. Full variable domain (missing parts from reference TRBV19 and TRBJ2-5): DGGITQSPKYLFRKEGQNVTLSCEQNLNHDAMYWYRQDPGQGLRLIYYSQIVNDFQKGDIAEGYSVSREKKESFPLTVTSAQKNPTAFYLCASSPEGPGPGKTQYFGPGTRLLVL.

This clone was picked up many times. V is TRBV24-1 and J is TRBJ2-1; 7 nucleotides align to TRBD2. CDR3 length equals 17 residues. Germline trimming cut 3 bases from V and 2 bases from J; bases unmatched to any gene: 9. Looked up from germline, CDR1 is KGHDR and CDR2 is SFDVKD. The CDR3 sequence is CATSDPSSSGTYNEQFF. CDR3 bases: TGTGCCACCAGTGATCCTTCCTCTAGCGGTACCTACAATGAGCAGTTCTTC.

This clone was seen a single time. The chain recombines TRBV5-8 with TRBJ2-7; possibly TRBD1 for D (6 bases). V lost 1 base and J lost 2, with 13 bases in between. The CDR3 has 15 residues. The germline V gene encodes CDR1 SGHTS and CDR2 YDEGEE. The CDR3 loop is CASSLSRRGTYEQYF. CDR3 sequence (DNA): TGTGCCAGCAGCTTGAGTCGCAGGGGAACCTACGAGCAGTACTTC.

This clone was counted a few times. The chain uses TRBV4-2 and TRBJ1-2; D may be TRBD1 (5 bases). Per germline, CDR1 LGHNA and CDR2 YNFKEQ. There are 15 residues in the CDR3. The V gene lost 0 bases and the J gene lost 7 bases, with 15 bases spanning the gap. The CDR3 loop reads CASSQDYPGRGGYTF. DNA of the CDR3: TGTGCCAGCAGCCAAGATTATCCAGGGCGGGGTGGCTACACCTTC.

The CDR3 sequence is CATSDAGTGGNEQFF. The CDR3 DNA reads as TGTGCCACCAGTGACGCCGGGACAGGTGGCAATGAGCAGTTCTTC. The V call is TRBV24-1, the J call TRBJ2-1, with 8 nucleotides matching TRBD1. V shed 4 bases, J shed 6 bases, and the junction held 7 bases outside the gene matches. The length of the CDR3 is 15 residues. Germline assignment: CDR1 KGHDR and CDR2 SFDVKD.

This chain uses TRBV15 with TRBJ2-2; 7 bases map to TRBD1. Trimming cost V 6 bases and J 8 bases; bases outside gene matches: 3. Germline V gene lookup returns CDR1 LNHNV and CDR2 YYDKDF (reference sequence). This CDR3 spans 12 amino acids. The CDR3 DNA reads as TGTGCCACCAGTCAGGGGGAGGGGGAGCTGTTTTTT. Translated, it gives CATSQGEGELFF.

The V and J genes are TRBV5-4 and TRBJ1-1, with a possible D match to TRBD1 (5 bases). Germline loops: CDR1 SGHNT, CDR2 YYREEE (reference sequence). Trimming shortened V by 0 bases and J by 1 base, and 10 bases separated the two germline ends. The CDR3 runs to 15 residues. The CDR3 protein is CASSLAGLQNTEAFF. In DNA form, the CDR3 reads TGTGCCAGCAGCTTGGCGGGACTCCAGAACACTGAAGCTTTCTTT.

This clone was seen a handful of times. Here the CDR3 DNA reads TGTGCCAGCAGTGAAACTGGGACAGGGAGCACAGATACGCAGTATTTT. Amino acid sequence: CASSETGTGSTDTQYF. The chain couples TRBV2 to TRBJ2-3; 9 bases map to TRBD1. The CDR3 spans 16 residues. With V trimmed by 2 bases and J by 0 bases, 3 bases remained unmatched. Germline CDR1 SNHLY, CDR2 FYNNEI.

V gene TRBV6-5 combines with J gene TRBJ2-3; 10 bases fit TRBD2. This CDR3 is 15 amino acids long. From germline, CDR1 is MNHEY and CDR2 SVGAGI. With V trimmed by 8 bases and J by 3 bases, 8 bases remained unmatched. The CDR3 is CASARASGRTDTQYF. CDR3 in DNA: TGTGCCAGCGCTCGGGCTAGCGGGAGAACAGATACGCAGTATTTT.

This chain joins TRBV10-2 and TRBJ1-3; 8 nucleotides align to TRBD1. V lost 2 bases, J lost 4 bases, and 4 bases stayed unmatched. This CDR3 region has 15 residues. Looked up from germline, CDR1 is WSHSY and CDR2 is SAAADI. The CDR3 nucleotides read TGCGCCAGCAGTGAGGACAGGGGAACGGGAAACACCATATATTTT. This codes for CASSEDRGTGNTIYF.

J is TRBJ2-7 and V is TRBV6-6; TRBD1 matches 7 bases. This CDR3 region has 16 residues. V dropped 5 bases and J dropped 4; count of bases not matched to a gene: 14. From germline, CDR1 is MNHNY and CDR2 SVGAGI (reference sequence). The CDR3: CASSKLPVPGQYEQYF. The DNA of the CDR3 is TGTGCCAGCAGTAAGCTCCCGGTTCCGGGACAGTACGAGCAGTACTTC.

CDR3 region: CASSPKHGTGSLLKQFF. The CDR3 DNA reads TGTGCCAGTAGTCCAAAACACGGGACAGGGTCATTGCTAAAGCAGTTCTTC. The chain uses TRBV19 and TRBJ2-1, with 9 bases identical to TRBD1. J was trimmed by 11 bases and V by 5 bases; bases with no gene match: 19. The CDR3 is 17 amino acids. Germline CDR1 and CDR2: LNHDA and SQIVND (reference sequence). Looking up the rest from reference TRBV19 and TRBJ2-1 gives the full variable domain: DGGITQSPKYLFRKEGQNVTLSCEQNLNHDAMYWYRQDPGQGLRLIYYSQIVNDFQKGDIAEGYSVSREKKESFPLTVTSAQKNPTAFYLCASSPKHGTGSLLKQFFGPGTRLTVL.

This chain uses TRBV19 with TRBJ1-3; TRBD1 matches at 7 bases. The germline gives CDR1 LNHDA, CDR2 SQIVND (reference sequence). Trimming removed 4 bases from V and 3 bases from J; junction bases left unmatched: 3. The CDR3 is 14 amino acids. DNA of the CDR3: TGTGCCAGTAGTAAGGGGGCTTATGGAAACACCATATATTTT. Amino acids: CASSKGAYGNTIYF.